This record looks at one TCR beta chain sequence and its context. Its antigen is undetermined. The data were obtained in a study of graft-versus-host responses after intestinal transplantation. Study-wide background: Multivisceral, liver-intestinal, or isolated intestinal transplants were performed in recipients. Recipients across the board were started on anti-thymocyte globulin induction, then kept on tacrolimus and steroids for around three years.

The protocol was immunoSEQ multiplex PCR, while the TCRdb copy is restricted to in-frame clones and leaves out a portion. Found here are approximately 70,000 clones, over 75% of them singletons; the top ten hold 0.35% to 0.4%. The CDR3 runs to 14 residues. Looked up from germline, CDR1 is MRHNA and CDR2 is SNTAGT. V shed 4 bases, J shed 2 bases, and the junction held 1 base outside the gene matches. Whole-study results and caveats: Among circulating GvH clones, peak levels were associated with early post-transplant declines in HvG clones. GvH clones were identified in recipient marrow, with some first appearing in ileum or blood.

This receptor was identified in a human donor who was the organ donor for an intestinal transplant. The V call is TRBV6-4, the J call TRBJ1-4; 7 bases map to TRBD1. The source material was unstimulated CD4+ T cells sorted from spleen or lymph node cells, sampled before transplant. The CDR3 sequence: CASSATGTNEKLFF. CDR3 DNA: TGTGCCAGCAGTGCGACAGGGACTAATGAAAAACTGTTTTTT.